The clone carrying this T cell receptor beta chain was observed a few times. Germline assignment: CDR1 SGHAT and CDR2 FQNNGV. There are 14 residues in the CDR3. Trimming left V 5 bases short and J 4 bases short, with 15 bases between. This entry is derived from a study of blood T cell repertoires in COVID-19. The data were produced by immunoSEQ multiplex PCR, yet TCRdb's version contains in-frame clones alone and is incomplete. Among fewer than 200,000 clones listed, around 83% were seen once. The clonotype originates from a woman aged 25 to 45 who had been exposed to COVID-19. The V and J genes are TRBV11-2 and TRBJ2-7; D gene unclear. Sample: PBMCs or T cells enriched from blood (not recorded which). CDR3 sequence (DNA): TGTGCCAGCAGCCCCTCCTTCGCGCTTTACGAGCAGTACTTC. Translation gives CASSPSFALYEQYF.